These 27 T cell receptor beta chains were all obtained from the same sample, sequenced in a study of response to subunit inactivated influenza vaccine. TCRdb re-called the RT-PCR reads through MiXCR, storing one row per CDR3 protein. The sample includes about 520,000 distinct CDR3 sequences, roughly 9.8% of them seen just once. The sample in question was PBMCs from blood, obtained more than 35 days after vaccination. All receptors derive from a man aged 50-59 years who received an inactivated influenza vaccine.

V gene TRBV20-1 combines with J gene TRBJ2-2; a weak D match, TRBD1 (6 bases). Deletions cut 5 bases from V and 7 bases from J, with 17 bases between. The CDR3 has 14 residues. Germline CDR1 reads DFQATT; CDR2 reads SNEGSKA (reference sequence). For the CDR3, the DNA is TGCAGTGCTCACCAAAGGGGGTCCGGCGGGGAGCTGTTTTTT. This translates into CSAHQRGSGGELFF.

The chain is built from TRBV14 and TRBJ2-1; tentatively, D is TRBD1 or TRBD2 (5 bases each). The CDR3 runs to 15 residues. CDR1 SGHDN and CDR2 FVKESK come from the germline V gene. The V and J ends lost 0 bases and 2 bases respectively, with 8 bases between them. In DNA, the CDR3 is TGTGCCAGCAGCCAAGAAAGGGACCCCTACAATGAGCAGTTCTTC. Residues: CASSQERDPYNEQFF.

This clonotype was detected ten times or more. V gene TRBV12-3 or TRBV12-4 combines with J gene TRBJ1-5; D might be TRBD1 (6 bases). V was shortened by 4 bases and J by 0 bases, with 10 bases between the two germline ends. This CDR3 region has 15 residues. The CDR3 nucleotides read TGTGCCAGCAGTTCACAGGGTGGTAGCAATCAGCCCCAGCATTTT. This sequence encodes CASSSQGGSNQPQHF.

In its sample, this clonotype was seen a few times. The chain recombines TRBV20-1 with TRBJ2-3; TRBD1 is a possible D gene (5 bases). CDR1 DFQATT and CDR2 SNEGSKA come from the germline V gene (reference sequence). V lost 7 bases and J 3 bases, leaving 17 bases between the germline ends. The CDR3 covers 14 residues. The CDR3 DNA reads TGCAGTGTCGGACAACCCCCCGGGACAGATACGCAGTATTTT. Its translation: CSVGQPPGTDTQYF.

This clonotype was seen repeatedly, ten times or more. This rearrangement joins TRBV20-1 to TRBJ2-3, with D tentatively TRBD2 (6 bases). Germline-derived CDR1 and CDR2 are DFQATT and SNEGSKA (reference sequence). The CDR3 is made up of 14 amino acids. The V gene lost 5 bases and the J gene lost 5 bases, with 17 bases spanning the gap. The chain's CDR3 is CSAGDGGIEDTQYF. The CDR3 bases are TGCAGTGCTGGGGACGGAGGGATCGAAGATACGCAGTATTTT.

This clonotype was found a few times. CDR3 protein: CASSAAGIYNEQFF. CDR3 DNA sequence: TGTGCCAGCAGCGCAGCCGGAATCTACAATGAGCAGTTCTTC. The chain couples TRBV11-3 to TRBJ2-1; D not resolved. The CDR3 sequence is 14 residues long. The germline gives CDR1 SGHNT, CDR2 YENEEA. Trimming shortened V by 5 bases and J by 3 bases, and 11 bases separated the two germline ends.

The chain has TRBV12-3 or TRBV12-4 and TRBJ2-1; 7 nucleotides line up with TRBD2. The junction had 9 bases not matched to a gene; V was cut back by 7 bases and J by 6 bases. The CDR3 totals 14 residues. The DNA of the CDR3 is TGTGCCAGCACCCTCACCGGACTAGTCAATGAGCAGTTCTTC. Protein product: CASTLTGLVNEQFF.

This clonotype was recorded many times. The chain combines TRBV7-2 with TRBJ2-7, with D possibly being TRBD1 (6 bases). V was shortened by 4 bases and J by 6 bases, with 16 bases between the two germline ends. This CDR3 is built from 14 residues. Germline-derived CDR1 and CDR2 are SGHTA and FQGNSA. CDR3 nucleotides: TGTGCCAGCAGCTCCGGAACAGGGTGGCCCGAGCAGTACTTC. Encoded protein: CASSSGTGWPEQYF.

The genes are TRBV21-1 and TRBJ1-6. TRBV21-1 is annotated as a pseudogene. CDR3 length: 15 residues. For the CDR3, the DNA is TGTGCCAGCAGCAAAAGTTTCTCCTATAATTCACCCCTCCACTTT. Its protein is CASSKSFSYNSPLHF.

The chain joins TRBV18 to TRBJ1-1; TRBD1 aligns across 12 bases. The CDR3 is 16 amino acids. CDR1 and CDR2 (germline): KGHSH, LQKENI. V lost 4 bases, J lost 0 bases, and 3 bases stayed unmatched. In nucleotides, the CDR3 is TGTGCCAGCTCACTGGGACAGGGGGCTATGAACACTGAAGCTTTCTTT. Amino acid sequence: CASSLGQGAMNTEAFF.

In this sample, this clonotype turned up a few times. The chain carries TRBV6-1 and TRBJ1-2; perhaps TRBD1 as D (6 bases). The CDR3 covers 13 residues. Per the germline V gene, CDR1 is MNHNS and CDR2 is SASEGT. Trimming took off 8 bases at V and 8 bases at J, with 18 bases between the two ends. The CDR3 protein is CASGNNRDGGYTF. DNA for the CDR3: TGTGCCAGCGGTAATAACAGGGACGGGGGCTACACCTTC.

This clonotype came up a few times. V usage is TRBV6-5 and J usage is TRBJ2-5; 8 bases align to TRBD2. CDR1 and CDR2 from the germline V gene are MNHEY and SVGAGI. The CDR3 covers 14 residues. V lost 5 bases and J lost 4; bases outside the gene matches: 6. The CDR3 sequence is CASSQSTSAETQYF. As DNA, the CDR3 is TGTGCCAGCAGTCAATCGACTAGCGCAGAGACCCAGTACTTC.

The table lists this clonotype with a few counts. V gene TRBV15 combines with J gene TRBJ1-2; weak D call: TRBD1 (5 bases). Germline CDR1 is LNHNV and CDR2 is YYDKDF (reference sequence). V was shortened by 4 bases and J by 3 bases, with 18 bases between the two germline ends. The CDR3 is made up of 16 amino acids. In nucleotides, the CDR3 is TGTGCCACCAGCACCCGGAAAGGGGCCATTGACTATGGCTACACCTTC. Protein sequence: CATSTRKGAIDYGYTF.

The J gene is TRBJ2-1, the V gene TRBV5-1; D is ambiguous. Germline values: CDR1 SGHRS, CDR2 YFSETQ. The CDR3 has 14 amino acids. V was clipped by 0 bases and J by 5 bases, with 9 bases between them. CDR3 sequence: CASSLAAEDNEQFF. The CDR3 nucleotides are TGCGCCAGCAGCTTGGCCGCAGAGGACAATGAGCAGTTCTTC.

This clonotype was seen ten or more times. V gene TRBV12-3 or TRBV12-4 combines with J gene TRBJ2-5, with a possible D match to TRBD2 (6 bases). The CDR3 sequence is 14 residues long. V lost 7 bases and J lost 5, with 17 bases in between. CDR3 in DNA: TGTGCCAGCACACCTCCGGGACTCCATGAGACCCAGTACTTC. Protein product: CASTPPGLHETQYF.

The CDR3 loop is CSARDLEGPSPDTQYF. DNA for the CDR3: TGCAGTGCTAGAGATTTAGAGGGGCCGAGTCCAGATACGCAGTATTTT. The chain combines TRBV20-1 with TRBJ2-3; D could derive from TRBD1 or TRBD2 (5 bases each). The germline V gene encodes CDR1 DFQATT and CDR2 SNEGSKA (reference sequence). CDR3 length equals 16 residues. The V and J ends lost 0 bases and 4 bases respectively, with 17 bases between them.

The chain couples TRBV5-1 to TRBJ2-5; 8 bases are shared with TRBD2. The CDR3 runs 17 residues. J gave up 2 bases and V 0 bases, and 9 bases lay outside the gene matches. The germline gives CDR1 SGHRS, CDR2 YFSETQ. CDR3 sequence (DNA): TGCGCCAGCAGCTTGGAGAGCGGGGGACCCAATCAAGAGACCCAGTACTTC. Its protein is CASSLESGGPNQETQYF.

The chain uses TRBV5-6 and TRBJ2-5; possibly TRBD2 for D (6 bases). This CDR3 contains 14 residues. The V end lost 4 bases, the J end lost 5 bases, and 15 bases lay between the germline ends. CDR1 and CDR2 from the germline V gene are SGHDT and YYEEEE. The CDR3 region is CASSPGLRTETQYF. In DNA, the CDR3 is TGTGCCAGCAGCCCGGGACTTAGAACGGAGACCCAGTACTTC.

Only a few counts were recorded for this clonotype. Written as DNA, the CDR3 is TGTGCCAGCAGCGCGCGTTTAGGGGGAGTGGAGACCCAGTACTTC. This translates into CASSARLGGVETQYF. V gene TRBV7-8 combines with J gene TRBJ2-5; D perhaps matches TRBD1 (6 bases). The CDR3 is 15 residues long. From germline, CDR1 is SGHVS and CDR2 FQNEAQ. Between the trimmed V and J ends, which lost 5 bases and 5 bases, there was a span of 18 bases.

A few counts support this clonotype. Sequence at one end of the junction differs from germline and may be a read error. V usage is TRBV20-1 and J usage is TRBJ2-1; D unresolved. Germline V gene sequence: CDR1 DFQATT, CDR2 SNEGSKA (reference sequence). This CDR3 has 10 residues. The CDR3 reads CSATSGAQRF. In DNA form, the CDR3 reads TGCAGTGCTACCTCCGGCGCTCAACGTTTC.

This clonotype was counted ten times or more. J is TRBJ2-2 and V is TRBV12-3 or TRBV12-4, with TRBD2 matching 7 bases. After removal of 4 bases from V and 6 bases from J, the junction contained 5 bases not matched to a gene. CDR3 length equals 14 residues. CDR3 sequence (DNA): TGTGCCAGCAGTTCGAGGGCGGGGGCCGGGGAGCTGTTTTTT. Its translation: CASSSRAGAGELFF.

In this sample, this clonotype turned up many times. As DNA, the CDR3 is TGTGCCAGCAGTCCCCAGGACAGGGAACTTTACGAGCAGTACTTC. This codes for CASSPQDRELYEQYF. J is TRBJ2-7 and V is TRBV27; 8 nucleotides agree with TRBD1. Germline lookup yields CDR1 MNHEY and CDR2 SMNVEV (reference sequence). The CDR3 is made up of 15 amino acids. J was trimmed by 4 bases and V by 5 bases; bases with no gene match: 10.

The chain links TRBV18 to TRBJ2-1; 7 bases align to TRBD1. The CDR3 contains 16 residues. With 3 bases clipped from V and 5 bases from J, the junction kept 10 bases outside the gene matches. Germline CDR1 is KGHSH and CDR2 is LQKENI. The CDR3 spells CASSPFTGTANNEQFF. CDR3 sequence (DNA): TGTGCCAGCTCACCTTTCACCGGGACAGCGAACAATGAGCAGTTCTTC. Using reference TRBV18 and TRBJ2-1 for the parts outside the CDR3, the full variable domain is NAGVMQNPRHLVRRRGQEARLRCSPMKGHSHVYWYRQLPEEGLKFMVYLQKENIIDESGMPKERFSAEFPKEGPSILRIQQVVRGDSAAYFCASSPFTGTANNEQFFGPGTRLTVL.

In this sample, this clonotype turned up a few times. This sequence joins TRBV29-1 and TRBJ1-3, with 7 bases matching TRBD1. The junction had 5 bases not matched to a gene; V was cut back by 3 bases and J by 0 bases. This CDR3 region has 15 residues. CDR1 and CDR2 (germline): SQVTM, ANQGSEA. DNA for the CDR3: TGCAGCGTTGAGCGGGACAGCAACTCTGGAAACACCATATATTTT. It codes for CSVERDSNSGNTIYF.

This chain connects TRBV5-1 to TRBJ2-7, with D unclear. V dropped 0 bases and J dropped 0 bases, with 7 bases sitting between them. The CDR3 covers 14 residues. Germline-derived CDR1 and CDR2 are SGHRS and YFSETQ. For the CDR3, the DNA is TGCGCCAGCAGCTTGGGGGCCCTCTCCTACGAGCAGTACTTC. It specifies CASSLGALSYEQYF.

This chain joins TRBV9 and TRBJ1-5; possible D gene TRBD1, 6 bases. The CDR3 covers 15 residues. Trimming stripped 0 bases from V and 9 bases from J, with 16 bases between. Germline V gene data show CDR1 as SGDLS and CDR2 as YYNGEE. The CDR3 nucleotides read TGTGCCAGCAGCGTAGATGAGGGACAAAGTGGGCCCCAGCATTTT. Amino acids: CASSVDEGQSGPQHF. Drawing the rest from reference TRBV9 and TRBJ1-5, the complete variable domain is DSGVTQTPKHLITATGQRVTLRCSPRSGDLSVYWYQQSLDQGLQFLIQYYNGEERAKGNILERFSAQQFPDLHSELNLSSLELGDSALYFCASSVDEGQSGPQHFGDGTRLSIL.

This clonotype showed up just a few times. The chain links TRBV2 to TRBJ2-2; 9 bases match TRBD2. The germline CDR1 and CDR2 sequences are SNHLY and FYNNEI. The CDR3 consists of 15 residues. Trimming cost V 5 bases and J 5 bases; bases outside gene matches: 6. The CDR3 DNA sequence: TGTGCCAGCAGTAAGGGACTAGCAGGGACCGGGGAGCTGTTTTTT. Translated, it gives CASSKGLAGTGELFF. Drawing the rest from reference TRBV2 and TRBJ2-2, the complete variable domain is EPEVTQTPSHQVTQMGQEVILRCVPISNHLYFYWYRQILGQKVEFLVSFYNNEISEKSEIFDDQFSVERPDGSNFTLKIRSTKLEDSAMYFCASSKGLAGTGELFFGEGSRLTVL.